Presented here are 27 T cell receptor beta chains from one specimen sequenced in a study of blood T cell repertoires in COVID-19. Here immunoSEQ multiplex PCR was the method, and the copy in TCRdb shows in-frame clones only, minus some. The sample yields fewer than 150,000 clones, roughly four fifths seen once. The material sequenced was PBMCs or T cells enriched from blood (not recorded which). The receptors come from a man aged 25 to 40 who had recovered from COVID-19.

V is TRBV9 and J is TRBJ2-2; 10 bases fit TRBD2. Germline V lookup: CDR1 SGDLS, CDR2 YYNGEE. V lost 2 bases and J lost 0; bases outside the gene matches: 4. CDR3 size: 17 residues. CDR3 in DNA: TGTGCCAGCAGCGTCCAGCGGGGGGGCCCGAACACCGGGGAGCTGTTTTTT. Translating it yields CASSVQRGGPNTGELFF. The entire variable domain, with the rest obtained from reference TRBV9 and TRBJ2-2, is as follows: DSGVTQTPKHLITATGQRVTLRCSPRSGDLSVYWYQQSLDQGLQFLIQYYNGEERAKGNILERFSAQQFPDLHSELNLSSLELGDSALYFCASSVQRGGPNTGELFFGEGSRLTVL.

The chain carries TRBV5-1 and TRBJ2-7; D remains unclear. The CDR3 totals 13 residues. The V gene's germline CDR1 is SGHRS and CDR2 YFSETQ. Trimming stripped 0 bases from V and 4 bases from J, with 8 bases between. CDR3 loop: CASSLASFYEQYF. In nucleotides, the CDR3 is TGCGCCAGCAGCTTGGCTAGTTTTTACGAGCAGTACTTC.

A few counts support this clone. V is TRBV24-1 and J is TRBJ1-1; weak D call: TRBD1 (6 bases). Trimming removed 1 base at V and 0 bases at J, with 8 bases between. The germline CDR1 and CDR2 sequences are KGHDR and SFDVKD. This CDR3 is 15 amino acids long. The CDR3 DNA follows: TGTGCCACCAGTGATTTACAGGGTATGAACACTGAAGCTTTCTTT. Translated: CATSDLQGMNTEAFF.

The chain links TRBV6-5 to TRBJ2-2; 8 bases are a match to TRBD1. This CDR3 region has 14 residues. J gave up 4 bases and V 6 bases, and 4 bases lay outside the gene matches. From germline, CDR1 is MNHEY and CDR2 SVGAGI. In DNA form, the CDR3 reads TGTGCCAGCAGGCAGGGGGCGGGCACCGGGGAGCTGTTTTTT. It yields the protein CASRQGAGTGELFF.

This chain connects TRBV6-5 to TRBJ2-7; D is possibly TRBD1 (5 bases). Germline V gene lookup returns CDR1 MNHEY and CDR2 SVGAGI. The CDR3 totals 15 residues. The ends were cut back, 0 bases at V and 2 bases at J, with 11 bases in the middle. CDR3 coding DNA: TGTGCCAGCAGTTACTCTAGTCAGGGAACCTACGAGCAGTACTTC. It specifies CASSYSSQGTYEQYF.

For this clone: Other DNA variants within this sample encode the same CDR3. The chain recombines TRBV2 with TRBJ2-2; perhaps TRBD2 as D (5 bases). The CDR3 runs 15 residues. Germline assignment: CDR1 SNHLY and CDR2 FYNNEI. V was shortened by 6 bases and J by 3 bases, with 14 bases between the two germline ends. CDR3 protein: CASRVGERDTGELFF. DNA for the CDR3: TGTGCCAGCAGGGTCGGGGAGAGGGACACCGGGGAGCTGTTTTTT.

The CDR3, as DNA: TGTGCCTTAGAACAGGGGGCGATCGGAGAGACCCAGTACTTC. Its translation is CALEQGAIGETQYF. J is TRBJ2-5 and V is TRBV30; 9 bases are shared with TRBD1. V was pared by 7 bases and J by 4 bases, with 10 bases of the junction left unmatched. This CDR3 is built from 14 residues. The V gene's germline CDR1 is GTSNPN and CDR2 SVGIG (reference sequence).

This clone came up a few times. The chain joins TRBV5-5 to TRBJ2-7; possibly TRBD2 for D (5 bases). Germline-derived CDR1 and CDR2 are SGHKS and YYEKEE (reference sequence). Trimming left V 2 bases short and J 2 bases short, with 17 bases between. This CDR3 has 16 amino acids. The chain's CDR3 is CASSFMRALSPYEQYF. The DNA of the CDR3 is TGTGCCAGCAGCTTCATGCGGGCACTCTCCCCCTACGAGCAGTACTTC.

This chain uses TRBV5-6 with TRBJ1-4; 7 nucleotides match TRBD1. The CDR3 runs to 15 residues. The junction had 7 bases not matched to a gene; V was cut back by 4 bases and J by 4 bases. The germline gives CDR1 SGHDT, CDR2 YYEEEE. In nucleotides, the CDR3 is TGTGCCAGCAGCCCACCGGGACAGCTTAATGAAAAACTGTTTTTT. This translates into CASSPPGQLNEKLFF. The full variable domain, in which reference TRBV5-6 and TRBJ1-4 provide the parts outside the CDR3, is DAGVTQSPTHLIKTRGQQVTLRCSPKSGHDTVSWYQQALGQGPQFIFQYYEEEERQRGNFPDRFSGHQFPNYSSELNVNALLLGDSALYLCASSPPGQLNEKLFFGSGTQLSVL.

About this clone: Mismatch with germline at one junction end may stem from a read error. The chain links TRBV7-7 to TRBJ1-5, with D hard to call. Germline V gene lookup returns CDR1 SSHAT and CDR2 FNYEAQ (reference sequence). This CDR3 is 13 amino acids long. CDR3 bases: TGTGCTAGCAGCTTATCGTCCAATCAGCCCCAGCATTTT. It encodes CASSLSSNQPQHF.

This clone has just one count. The chain has TRBV19 and TRBJ2-5, with 8 bases lining up with TRBD2. The CDR3 spans 15 residues. V lost 5 bases, J lost 5 bases, and 10 bases stayed unmatched. CDR1 LNHDA and CDR2 SQIVND come from the germline V gene (reference sequence). The CDR3 loop reads CASSDYGGAGETQYF. The CDR3 DNA reads as TGTGCCAGTAGTGACTACGGGGGGGCCGGGGAGACCCAGTACTTC.

The rearrangement links TRBV29-1 to TRBJ2-7; the D gene is possibly TRBD1 (6 bases). The CDR3 totals 11 residues. V gave up 6 bases and J gave up 6 bases, with 12 bases separating them. Per germline, CDR1 SQVTM and CDR2 ANQGSEA. CDR3 protein: CSVGHSAEQYF. The CDR3, as DNA: TGCAGCGTGGGACATTCGGCCGAGCAGTACTTC.

The V and J genes are TRBV19 and TRBJ1-3; 7 bases are a match to TRBD1. V trimming: 5 bases; J trimming: 3 bases; junction bases outside the gene matches: 7. Looked up from germline, CDR1 is LNHDA and CDR2 is SQIVND (reference sequence). This CDR3 is built from 15 residues. The CDR3, as DNA: TGTGCCAGTAGTGCCCTGACAGGGAGTGGAAACACCATATATTTT. Its protein product is CASSALTGSGNTIYF. The variable domain in full, completed from reference TRBV19 and TRBJ1-3, reads DGGITQSPKYLFRKEGQNVTLSCEQNLNHDAMYWYRQDPGQGLRLIYYSQIVNDFQKGDIAEGYSVSREKKESFPLTVTSAQKNPTAFYLCASSALTGSGNTIYFGEGSWLTVV.

V and J are TRBV29-1 and TRBJ2-7, with 12 nucleotides matching TRBD2. Looked up from germline, CDR1 is SQVTM and CDR2 is ANQGSEA. There are 14 residues in the CDR3. Germline trimming cut 6 bases from V and 2 bases from J; bases unmatched to any gene: 5. This CDR3 is CSVQGLAGPYEQYF. CDR3 bases: TGCAGCGTCCAAGGACTAGCGGGGCCCTACGAGCAGTACTTC.

J is TRBJ2-2 and V is TRBV19; 8 bases line up with TRBD2. Trimming removed 4 bases from V and 5 bases from J; junction bases left unmatched: 9. The CDR3 sequence is 16 residues long. Germline lookup yields CDR1 LNHDA and CDR2 SQIVND (reference sequence). The CDR3 protein is CASSTLSGAGTGELFF. CDR3 in DNA: TGTGCCAGTAGTACCCTTAGCGGGGCGGGGACCGGGGAGCTGTTTTTT.

This clone was seen many times. This chain joins TRBV28 and TRBJ1-2; TRBD1 matches 11 bases. Germline-derived CDR1 and CDR2 are MDHEN and SYDVKM. The CDR3 is 15 amino acids. V lost 11 bases, J lost 6 bases, and 14 bases stayed unmatched. CDR3 in amino acids: CAGRGRTGGLDGYTF. The CDR3 region has the DNA TGTGCCGGCCGAGGCAGGACAGGGGGCTTGGATGGCTACACCTTC.

The chain uses TRBV11-2 and TRBJ1-2, with a weak D call TRBD1 (5 bases). V was pared by 1 base and J by 7 bases, with 28 bases between. CDR1 is SGHAT and CDR2 is FQNNGV in the germline V gene. The length of the CDR3 is 19 residues. Here the CDR3 reads CASSLGFGQAPSGMVGYTF. As DNA, the CDR3 is TGTGCCAGCAGCTTAGGTTTTGGACAAGCCCCATCCGGAATGGTTGGCTACACCTTC. Drawing the rest from reference TRBV11-2 and TRBJ1-2, the complete variable domain is EAGVAQSPRYKIIEKRQSVAFWCNPISGHATLYWYQQILGQGPKLLIQFQNNGVVDDSQLPKDRFSAERLKGVDSTLKIQPAKLEDSAVYLCASSLGFGQAPSGMVGYTFGSGTRLTVV.

The gene calls are TRBV4-1 and TRBJ1-4; D might be TRBD1 (5 bases). V was clipped by 0 bases and J by 2 bases, with 16 bases between them. This CDR3 contains 18 residues. Germline V CDR1 and CDR2: MGHRA, YSYEKL. The CDR3 loop reads CASSQEGKGRRTNEKLFF. The CDR3 nucleotides are TGCGCCAGCAGCCAAGAGGGGAAGGGGCGACGGACTAATGAAAAACTGTTTTTT.

The V call is TRBV6-4, the J call TRBJ1-5; 8 nucleotides align to TRBD1. There are 23 residues in the CDR3. After removal of 0 bases from V and 0 bases from J, the junction contained 22 bases not matched to a gene. CDR1 and CDR2 from the germline V gene are MRHNA and SNTAGT. The DNA for the CDR3 is TGTGCCAGCAGTGACTCGAGAATTAACGTAAGGACAGGGTCCAAACCTAGCAATCAGCCCCAGCATTTT. It yields the protein CASSDSRINVRTGSKPSNQPQHF.

The V call is TRBV3-1 (or the pseudogene TRBV3-2), the J call TRBJ1-1, with a weak D call TRBD1 (6 bases). The ends were cut back, 0 bases at V and 2 bases at J, with 10 bases in the middle. This CDR3 has 15 amino acids. Germline V lookup: CDR1 LGHDT, CDR2 YNNKEL (reference sequence). CDR3 sequence: CASSQDTGTNTEAFF. DNA for the CDR3: TGTGCCAGCAGCCAAGATACAGGGACAAACACTGAAGCTTTCTTT.

The chain employs TRBV5-8 and TRBJ2-5; 8 nucleotides align to TRBD1. The CDR3 runs 19 residues. Germline V gene lookup returns CDR1 SGHTS and CDR2 YDEGEE. J was trimmed by 5 bases and V by 4 bases; bases with no gene match: 22. The CDR3, as DNA: TGTGCCAGCAGCCCGAAGTGGACAGGGAGTAGGGGACGTGGGGAGACCCAGTACTTC. It is translated as CASSPKWTGSRGRGETQYF. Complete variable domain (other parts from reference TRBV5-8 and TRBJ2-5): EAGVTQSPTHLIKTRGQQATLRCSPISGHTSVYWYQQALGLGLQFLLWYDEGEERNRGNFPPRFSGRQFPNYSSELNVNALELEDSALYLCASSPKWTGSRGRGETQYFGPGTRLLVL.

The CDR3 reads CASRENRGFEAFF. In nucleotides, the CDR3 is TGTGCCAGCAGGGAGAACAGGGGTTTTGAAGCTTTCTTT. This chain connects TRBV27 to TRBJ1-1; TRBD1 matches 7 bases. The CDR3 has 13 amino acids. After removal of 6 bases from V and 7 bases from J, the junction contained 8 bases not matched to a gene. Germline lookup yields CDR1 MNHEY and CDR2 SMNVEV (reference sequence).

This chain's CDR3 is CASSLRGSTEAFF. The CDR3 DNA sequence: TGTGCCAGCAGTTTGAGGGGGAGCACTGAAGCTTTCTTT. V and J are TRBV27 and TRBJ1-1; D might be TRBD1 (6 bases). The V end lost 3 bases, the J end lost 4 bases, and 9 bases lay between the germline ends. The CDR3 contains 13 residues. Germline CDR1 reads MNHEY; CDR2 reads SMNVEV (reference sequence).

A few counts support this clone. This sequence joins TRBV2 and TRBJ2-1; the match to TRBD1 covers 8 bases. Germline assignment: CDR1 SNHLY and CDR2 FYNNEI. With 2 bases clipped from V and 1 base from J, the junction kept 13 bases outside the gene matches. The CDR3 has 19 residues. CDR3 in DNA: TGTGCCAGCAGTGAACCGGGACAGGTTAGGCTTAGGTCCTACAATGAGCAGTTCTTC. Residues: CASSEPGQVRLRSYNEQFF.

In DNA, the CDR3 is TGCGCCAGCAGCCAAGCTTGGGGGGGACTTGGGCATGGCTACACCTTC. The encoded protein is CASSQAWGGLGHGYTF. The chain joins TRBV4-1 to TRBJ1-2; D possibly corresponds to TRBD1 (5 bases). Germline CDR1 MGHRA, CDR2 YSYEKL. The CDR3 contains 16 residues. V shed 1 base and J shed 6 bases, with 18 bases lying between them.

CDR3 sequence: CASSQVLGRGGELFF. In nucleotides, the CDR3 is TGTGCCAGCAGCCAAGTCCTGGGGAGGGGCGGGGAGCTGTTTTTT. This chain links TRBV3-1 (or the pseudogene TRBV3-2) with TRBJ2-2; 7 bases align to TRBD2. The CDR3 runs to 15 residues. CDR1 LGHDT and CDR2 YNNKEL come from the germline V gene (reference sequence). Trimming cost V 1 base and J 7 bases; bases outside gene matches: 6.

The CDR3 is CASGIGTGGQETQYF. For the CDR3, the DNA is TGTGCCAGCGGTATCGGGACAGGGGGGCAAGAGACCCAGTACTTC. The V gene is TRBV11-2, the J gene TRBJ2-5, with TRBD1 matching over 11 bases. Germline V lookup: CDR1 SGHAT, CDR2 FQNNGV. CDR3 size: 15 residues. The ends lost 8 bases at V and 2 bases at J; junction bases unmatched: 7. Full variable domain (outside the CDR3, taken from reference TRBV11-2 and TRBJ2-5): EAGVAQSPRYKIIEKRQSVAFWCNPISGHATLYWYQQILGQGPKLLIQFQNNGVVDDSQLPKDRFSAERLKGVDSTLKIQPAKLEDSAVYLCASGIGTGGQETQYFGPGTRLLVL.